This T cell receptor (beta chain) was retrieved from a study of beta chain features in type 1 diabetes. Sorted populations all exceeded 95% purity. Since all of the isolated RNA was reverse transcribed, expressed TCRB transcripts were what got sequenced. TCRdb's table, derived via immunoSEQ multiplex PCR, lists solely in-frame clones and lacks some. The table has about 120,000 clones, about 17% seen once. Broader study findings: The influence of HLA type on TCRB rearrangement stayed undetermined. Moderately but significantly shorter TCRB CDR3s were found in Type 1 diabetes patients in all four CD4+ subsets.

This clone was seen many times. Its antigen remains unknown. Germline V gives CDR1 SEHNR, CDR2 FQNEAQ (reference sequence). CDR3 length: 14 residues. The junction had 6 bases not matched to a gene; V was cut back by 5 bases and J by 4 bases. The chain recombines TRBV7-9 with TRBJ1-2; 8 bases map to TRBD1. Material for sequencing was central memory CD4+ T cells from blood. The clonotype originates from a man aged 25 to 40 with type 1 diabetes. The CDR3 is CASSQNRGSYGYTF. The CDR3 bases are TGTGCCAGCAGCCAAAACAGGGGGAGCTATGGCTACACCTTC.